The present TCR beta chain was sequenced within a study of cytomegalovirus exposure and HLA in healthy donors. Germline CDR1 reads MDHEN; CDR2 reads SYDVKM. The ends lost 3 bases at V and 8 bases at J; junction bases unmatched: 6. The CDR3 totals 14 residues. The sample holds one count of this clone. The PCR was carried out with 60 Vbeta primers and 13 Jbeta primers. As processed by the authors: The authors later counted roughly 76 million unique TCR beta chains, roughly 10 million of them shared. Some clones are missing from TCRdb's copy, which holds only in-frame ones; the method was immunoSEQ multiplex PCR. V and J calls plus clone size are reproduced from that table; the DNA served to infer D and trimming. The profile shows 200,000 to 250,000 clones, around 81% of them singletons.

The sequenced material came from PBMCs. The sequence derives from a woman between 50 and 59 years old in good health and CMV-seropositive. The chain combines TRBV28 with TRBJ1-4; TRBD1 matches 7 bases. CDR3 region: CASSFGGGREKLFF. The CDR3 DNA sequence: TGTGCCAGCAGTTTTGGAGGGGGCCGAGAAAAACTGTTTTTT.